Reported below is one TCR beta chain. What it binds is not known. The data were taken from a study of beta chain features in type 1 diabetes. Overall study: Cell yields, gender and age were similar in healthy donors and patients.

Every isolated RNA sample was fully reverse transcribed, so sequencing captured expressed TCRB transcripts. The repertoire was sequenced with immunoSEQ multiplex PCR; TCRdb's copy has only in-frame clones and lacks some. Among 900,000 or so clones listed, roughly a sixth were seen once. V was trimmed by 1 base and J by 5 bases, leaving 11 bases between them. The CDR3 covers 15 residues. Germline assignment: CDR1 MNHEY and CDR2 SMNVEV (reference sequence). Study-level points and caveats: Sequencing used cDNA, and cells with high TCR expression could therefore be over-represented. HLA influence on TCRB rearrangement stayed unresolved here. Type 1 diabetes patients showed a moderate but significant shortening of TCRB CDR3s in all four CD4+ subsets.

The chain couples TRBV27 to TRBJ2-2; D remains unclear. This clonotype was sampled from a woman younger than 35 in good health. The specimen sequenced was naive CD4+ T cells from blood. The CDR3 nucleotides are TGTGCCAGCAGTTTATGGCCCCCCTTGACCGGGGAGCTGTTTTTT. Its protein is CASSLWPPLTGELFF.